These 19 T cell receptor beta chains came from one sample sequenced in a study of T cell changes during pregnancy in multiple sclerosis. Some clones are missing from TCRdb's copy, which holds only in-frame ones; the method was immunoSEQ multiplex PCR. Of about 93,000 clones listed, around 92% were seen once; the top ten hold 2% to 2.5%. The sample in question was peripheral blood, obtained after pregnancy. The receptors originated from a female donor with multiple sclerosis, enrolled in a pregnancy study.

V is TRBV9 and J is TRBJ2-3; TRBD2 matches 8 bases. CDR1 is SGDLS, CDR2 YYNGEE, per germline. The CDR3 is 15 residues long. V was pared by 2 bases and J by 0 bases, with 2 bases of the junction left unmatched. CDR3 sequence: CASSVSGGSTDTQYF. The CDR3 DNA is TGTGCCAGCAGCGTCAGCGGGGGTAGCACAGATACGCAGTATTTT.

The genes are TRBV5-1 and TRBJ2-3; the D gene is possibly TRBD1 (7 bases). Germline V lookup: CDR1 SGHRS, CDR2 YFSETQ. This CDR3 comprises 15 residues. V was pared by 4 bases and J by 2 bases, with 14 bases between. The CDR3 spells CASSQGGPSTDTQYF. CDR3 nucleotide sequence: TGCGCCAGCAGCCAGGGGGGCCCATCCACAGATACGCAGTATTTT. The variable domain in full, completed from reference TRBV5-1 and TRBJ2-3, reads KAGVTQTPRYLIKTRGQQVTLSCSPISGHRSVSWYQQTPGQGLQFLFEYFSETQRNKGNFPGRFSGRQFSNSRSEMNVSTLELGDSALYLCASSQGGPSTDTQYFGPGTRLTVL.

The chain uses TRBV6-4 and TRBJ1-5; D gene uncertain. CDR3 length equals 13 residues. V was shortened by 4 bases and J by 7 bases, with 11 bases between the two germline ends. The V gene's germline CDR1 is MRHNA and CDR2 SNTAGT. The CDR3 sequence: CASSGEIGQPQHF. As DNA, the CDR3 is TGTGCCAGCAGTGGGGAGATAGGGCAGCCCCAGCATTTT.

J is TRBJ1-1 and V is TRBV11-2; D gene uncertain. Per germline, CDR1 SGHAT and CDR2 FQNNGV. The CDR3 runs to 15 residues. The V gene lost 3 bases and the J gene lost 0 bases, with 11 bases spanning the gap. The CDR3 region is CASSLWEGLNTEAFF. CDR3 DNA sequence: TGTGCCAGCAGCTTGTGGGAGGGATTGAACACTGAAGCTTTCTTT.

CDR3 coding DNA: TGTGCCAGCAGCTTCGGGCAGGGGGCGGCGATGTCCTACAATGAGCAGTTCTTC. It encodes CASSFGQGAAMSYNEQFF. This chain connects TRBV11-1 to TRBJ2-1; 8 nucleotides line up with TRBD1. Germline-derived CDR1 and CDR2 are SGHAT and FQDESV (reference sequence). The CDR3 extends over 18 amino acids. Trimming removed 3 bases from V and 1 base from J; junction bases left unmatched: 11.

The chain joins TRBV4-2 to TRBJ2-1; a weak D match, TRBD2 (6 bases). V shed 3 bases and J shed 0 bases, with 21 bases lying between them. The CDR3 has 19 amino acids. Germline V gene sequence: CDR1 LGHNA, CDR2 YNFKEQ. The CDR3 is CASSHLTLMGGSSYNEQFF. The CDR3 nucleotides read TGTGCCAGCAGCCACCTCACCCTCATGGGGGGAAGCTCCTACAATGAGCAGTTCTTC.

CDR3 nucleotide sequence: TGTGCCAGCAGCCAAGATTTGGGAGCGGGGGGGCCAAAGACCCAGTACTTC. It encodes CASSQDLGAGGPKTQYF. The chain couples TRBV4-2 to TRBJ2-5; 10 positions agree with TRBD2. Germline trimming cut 0 bases from V and 6 bases from J; bases unmatched to any gene: 10. Germline V gene lookup returns CDR1 LGHNA and CDR2 YNFKEQ. The CDR3 runs 17 residues.

The rearrangement joins TRBV27 to TRBJ1-2; D gene uncertain. From germline, CDR1 is MNHEY and CDR2 SMNVEV (reference sequence). This CDR3 spans 13 amino acids. V was trimmed by 2 bases and J by 2 bases, leaving 6 bases between them. In DNA form, the CDR3 reads TGTGCCAGCAGTTTAGGAGAGAACTATGGCTACACCTTC. Its translation: CASSLGENYGYTF.

CDR3 region: CASSQGADTEAFF. The CDR3 nucleotides read TGTGCCAGCAGCCAAGGTGCGGACACTGAAGCTTTCTTT. The chain uses TRBV4-2 and TRBJ1-1; D is undetermined. V was clipped by 1 base and J by 3 bases, with 6 bases between them. This CDR3 spans 13 amino acids. Germline V gene data show CDR1 as LGHNA and CDR2 as YNFKEQ.

The CDR3 region has the DNA TGTGCCAGCAGCTTCGAGCCACCCTGGGGCTACACCTTC. It translates to CASSFEPPWGYTF. This chain joins TRBV11-3 and TRBJ1-2; D uncertain. The V gene lost 3 bases and the J gene lost 8 bases, with 13 bases spanning the gap. CDR1 and CDR2 (germline): SGHNT, YENEEA. The CDR3 covers 13 residues.

The chain carries TRBV7-2 and TRBJ1-2; the D is unclear. V was shortened by 5 bases and J by 4 bases, with 14 bases between the two germline ends. The CDR3 is 14 residues long. The germline CDR1 and CDR2 sequences are SGHTA and FQGNSA. The CDR3 DNA sequence: TGTGCCAGCAGCGGTCAGGAAGGCCCCTATGGCTACACCTTC. Its protein product is CASSGQEGPYGYTF.

The CDR3 region is CASRGQGGDTQYF. CDR3 nucleotide sequence: TGTGCCAGCAGGGGACAGGGAGGAGATACGCAGTATTTT. The chain uses TRBV6-5 and TRBJ2-3; 9 nucleotides match TRBD1. J gave up 5 bases and V 6 bases, and 3 bases lay outside the gene matches. CDR1 and CDR2 from the germline V gene are MNHEY and SVGAGI. This CDR3 contains 13 residues.

The V and J genes are TRBV27 and TRBJ1-5; TRBD1 agrees at 8 bases. The CDR3 runs to 14 residues. V gave up 3 bases and J gave up 6 bases; unmatched junction bases: 4. Per germline, CDR1 MNHEY and CDR2 SMNVEV (reference sequence). The CDR3 DNA reads TGTGCCAGCAGTTTTGTGACAGGGGTTCAGCCCCAGCATTTT. Translated, it gives CASSFVTGVQPQHF.

The chain has TRBV4-2 and TRBJ1-2, with TRBD1 identical over 8 bases. The CDR3 totals 15 residues. Germline assignment: CDR1 LGHNA and CDR2 YNFKEQ. Germline trimming cut 5 bases from V and 0 bases from J; bases unmatched to any gene: 5. This CDR3 reads CASSETGGTNYGYTF. CDR3 bases: TGTGCCAGCAGCGAAACAGGGGGTACTAACTATGGCTACACCTTC.

The chain joins TRBV10-2 to TRBJ2-7; TRBD2 aligns across 7 bases. Unmatched junction bases numbered 3, after V lost 4 bases and J lost 0 bases. Germline V gives CDR1 WSHSY, CDR2 SAAADI. The length of the CDR3 is 14 residues. In nucleotides, the CDR3 is TGCGCCAGCAGTGGTAGCGGGCACTCCTACGAGCAGTACTTC. Protein: CASSGSGHSYEQYF.

The chain employs TRBV6-4 and TRBJ2-2; the D is unclear. The germline V and J ends were trimmed by 8 bases and 3 bases, with 10 bases remaining between them. CDR1 is MRHNA, CDR2 SNTAGT, per germline. This CDR3 is built from 13 residues. The CDR3, as DNA: TGTGCCAGCGCCCTCGAGGACACCGGGGAGCTGTTTTTT. This codes for CASALEDTGELFF.

The chain recombines TRBV27 with TRBJ1-2; TRBD1 might be the D (5 bases). The germline V gene has CDR1 MNHEY and CDR2 SMNVEV (reference sequence). The CDR3 covers 16 residues. Trimming took off 2 bases at V and 4 bases at J, with 17 bases between the two ends. This CDR3 is CASSLSQGTVFYGYTF. CDR3 nucleotide sequence: TGTGCCAGCAGTTTAAGTCAGGGAACCGTTTTCTATGGCTACACCTTC.

This clone appeared a single time. The V gene is TRBV6-1, the J gene TRBJ1-2, with 7 bases identical to TRBD1. The V gene's germline CDR1 is MNHNS and CDR2 SASEGT. V was clipped by 4 bases and J by 8 bases; unmatched bases: 7. The CDR3 contains 13 residues. The CDR3 nucleotides read TGTGCCAGCAGTGGCGACAGGGCGGCCGGCTACACCTTC. Protein sequence: CASSGDRAAGYTF.

The chain links TRBV28 to TRBJ2-5; the match to TRBD2 covers 11 bases. The CDR3 totals 17 residues. Germline trimming cut 2 bases from V and 9 bases from J; bases unmatched to any gene: 14. Germline-derived CDR1 and CDR2 are MDHEN and SYDVKM. The CDR3 spells CASSLGGLAGPFSAQYF. In DNA form, the CDR3 reads TGTGCCAGCAGTTTAGGCGGACTAGCGGGCCCCTTTTCGGCCCAGTACTTC.